Below, 2 T cell receptor beta chains from the same sample are listed, as sequenced in a study of blood T cells in healthy people across ages. Through a sample-barcoded 5' primer and a J-beta primer mix, a second PCR was run for roughly 7 to 12 cycles. TCRdb recomputed calls from the 5' RACE reads with MiXCR, one row per CDR3 protein. Counted here are hundreds of thousands of distinct CDR3 sequences, just over 55% occurring once; the ten biggest clones make up roughly 24%. The sample taken for sequencing was blood. These receptors were taken from a man aged 40-55 years in good health.

This clonotype was counted a few times. The gene calls are TRBV12-3 or TRBV12-4 and TRBJ1-4, with 7 bases fitting TRBD1. CDR3 length equals 14 residues. Trimming at V came to 6 bases and at J to 3 bases, leaving 4 bases not matched to a gene. In nucleotides, the CDR3 is TGTGCCAGCAGCCTGACAGGGCCTAATGAAAAACTGTTTTTT. Translating gives CASSLTGPNEKLFF.

The rearrangement links TRBV6-5 to TRBJ2-3; 12 nucleotides align to TRBD2. The J segment lost 1 base and the V segment lost 2 bases, leaving 16 bases of the junction unmatched. CDR1 is MNHEY and CDR2 is SVGAGI in the germline V gene. This CDR3 spans 21 amino acids. CDR3 sequence: CASSYPTTSGRTEPGTDTQYF. The DNA of the CDR3 is TGTGCCAGCAGTTACCCCACGACTAGCGGGAGAACTGAACCGGGCACAGATACGCAGTATTTT.